Reported below is one T cell receptor (beta chain). Its specificity is unknown. The sample belongs to a study of metastatic and nonmetastatic thyroid tumors. Study at large: Where malignant and benign thyroid patients were concerned, repertoires were compared across blood and tumor or nodule tissue.

Deletions cut 0 bases from V and 10 bases from J, with 10 bases between. The length of the CDR3 is 13 residues. Germline CDR1 reads SGHRS; CDR2 reads YFSETQ. Findings of the study overall: It was reported that TCR beta diversity was significantly higher in malignant thyroid tumors than benign nodules, in blood and tumor.

TCRdb re-analyzed the PCR reads through MiXCR. The sample holds about 22,000 clones; under 25% are singletons and the top ten take 71%. Nobody among the patients had been given any treatment before thyroid surgery. Sample: blood. The chain employs TRBV5-1 and TRBJ2-2, with a possible D match to TRBD2 (5 bases). The TCR originated in a male donor with papillary thyroid cancer or a benign thyroid nodule (not recorded which). Some clones in this sample may be carry-over from other donors' samples. The CDR3 coding sequence is TGCGCCAGCAGCTTGGGACTATTGGAGGAGCTGTTTTTT. Amino acids: CASSLGLLEELFF.